This TCR beta chain was identified in a study of CD8+ T cells in alopecia areata. Whole-study findings and limits: Scalp specimens additionally yield sequences from normal skin's resident alphabeta T cells.

Treatment noted: oral pan-JAK inhibitor, 5-10 mg twice daily. This CDR3 is built from 18 residues. The ends were cut back, 0 bases at V and 3 bases at J, with 17 bases in the middle. Germline V gives CDR1 MGHRA, CDR2 YSYEKL. RNA extraction and reverse transcription yielded cDNA as sequencing template. Assay used: immunoSEQ multiplex PCR; TCRdb lists only in-frame clones, some missing. The sample records 80,000 or so clones, approximately 66% being singletons. Comment on this clone: Its specificity is unknown.

The sequencing used CD8+ T cells sorted from blood, collected at week 24, from a patient treated with tofacitinib. The receptor was isolated from a human donor with alopecia areata. The rearrangement links TRBV4-1 to TRBJ2-2, with a weak D call TRBD1 (6 bases). The CDR3 spells CASSQEGSPQGYTGELFF. CDR3 DNA: TGCGCCAGCAGCCAAGAGGGGTCCCCACAGGGCTACACCGGGGAGCTGTTTTTT.